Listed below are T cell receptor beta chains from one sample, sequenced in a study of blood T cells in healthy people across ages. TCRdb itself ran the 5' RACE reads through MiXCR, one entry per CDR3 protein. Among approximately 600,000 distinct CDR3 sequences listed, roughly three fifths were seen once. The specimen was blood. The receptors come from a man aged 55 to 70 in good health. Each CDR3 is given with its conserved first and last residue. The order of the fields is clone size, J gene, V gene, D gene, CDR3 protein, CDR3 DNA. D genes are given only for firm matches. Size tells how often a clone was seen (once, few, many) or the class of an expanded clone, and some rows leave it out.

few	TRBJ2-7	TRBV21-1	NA	CASTKSIWVPTNEQYF	TGTGCCAGCACCAAGTCGATTTGGGTCCCTACCAATGAGCAGTACTTC
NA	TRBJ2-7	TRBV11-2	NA	CASSLEGTNSYEQYF	TGTGCCAGCAGCTTAGAGGGGACAAATTCCTACGAGCAGTACTTC
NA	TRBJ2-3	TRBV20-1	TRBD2	CSARRPSGETDTQYF	TGCAGTGCTAGACGTCCTAGCGGGGAGACAGATACGCAGTATTTT
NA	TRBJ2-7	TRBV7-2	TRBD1	CASSAPGTGIYEQYF	TGTGCCAGCAGCGCCCCGGGGACAGGGATATACGAGCAGTACTTC
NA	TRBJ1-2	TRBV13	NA	CASSPREDSGGYTF	TGTGCCAGCAGCCCTAGGGAGGACTCAGGTGGCTACACCTTC
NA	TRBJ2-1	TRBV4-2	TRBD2	CASSQTSGLNEQFF	TGTGCCAGCAGCCAGACTAGCGGACTCAATGAGCAGTTCTTC
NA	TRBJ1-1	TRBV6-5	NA	CASSYSPRQDTEAFF	TGTGCCAGCAGTTACTCCCCCAGGCAGGACACTGAAGCTTTCTTT
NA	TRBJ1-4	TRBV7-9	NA	CASSLGVGNEKLFF	TGTGCCAGCAGCTTAGGAGTGGGTAATGAAAAACTGTTTTTT
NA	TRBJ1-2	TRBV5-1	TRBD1	CASRRGGDNYGYTF	TGCGCCAGCAGAAGAGGGGGCGATAACTATGGCTACACCTTC
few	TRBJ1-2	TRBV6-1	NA	CASSESSYGYTF	TGTGCCAGCAGTGAATCCAGCTATGGCTACACCTTC
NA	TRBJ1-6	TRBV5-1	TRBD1	CASSLGQGSHSPLHF	TGCGCCAGCAGCTTGGGACAGGGGTCCCATTCACCCCTCCACTTT
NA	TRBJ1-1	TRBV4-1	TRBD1	CASTYRAQGGMNTEAFF	TGCGCCAGCACCTACAGGGCCCAGGGGGGGATGAACACTGAAGCTTTCTTT
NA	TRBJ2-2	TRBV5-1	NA	CASSFNSYTGELFF	TGCGCCAGCAGCTTTAATAGTTACACCGGGGAGCTGTTTTTT
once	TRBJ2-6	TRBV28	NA	CASSPGSHSGANVLTF	TGTGCCAGCAGTCCCGGCAGCCACTCTGGGGCCAACGTCCTGACTTTC
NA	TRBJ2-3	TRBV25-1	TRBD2	CASSHSGVSTDTQYF	TGTGCCAGCAGTCATAGCGGGGTTAGCACAGATACGCAGTATTTT
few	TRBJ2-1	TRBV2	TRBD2	CASSETGTSGGLNEQFF	TGTGCCAGCAGTGAAACGGGGACTAGCGGGGGCCTGAATGAGCAGTTCTTC
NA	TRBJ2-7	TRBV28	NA	CASTLALCSAGGEQYF	TGTGCCAGCACCTTAGCCCTCTGTAGTGCAGGTGGCGAGCAGTACTTC
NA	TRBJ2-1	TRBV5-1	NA	CASSLTTSRSYNEQFF	TGCGCCAGCAGCTTAACTACTAGCAGGTCCTACAATGAGCAGTTCTTC
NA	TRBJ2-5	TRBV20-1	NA	CSAEGGVGRETQYF	TGCAGTGCAGAAGGAGGGGTTGGGAGAGAGACCCAGTACTTC
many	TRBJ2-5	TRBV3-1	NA	CASSQGGGETQYF	TGTGCCAGCAGCCAAGGGGGCGGAGAGACCCAGTACTTC
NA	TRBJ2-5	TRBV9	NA	CASSVASLGETQYF	TGTGCCAGCAGCGTCGCTAGCTTGGGCGAGACCCAGTACTTC
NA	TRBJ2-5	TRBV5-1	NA	CASSLEGRGTQETQYF	TGCGCCAGCAGCTTGGAGGGCAGGGGAACTCAAGAGACCCAGTACTTC
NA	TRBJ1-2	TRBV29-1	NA	CSVEGSDNLNYGYTF	TGCAGCGTTGAAGGAAGTGACAACCTAAACTATGGCTACACCTTC